The next 4 T cell receptor beta chains were all read from a single sample in a study of T cells after yellow fever vaccination. Via MiXCR, TCRdb re-called the 5' RACE reads, giving one row per CDR3 protein. The sample includes about 320,000 distinct CDR3 sequences, about 10% of them seen just once. The specimen was CD4+ T cells sorted from PBMCs, collected 45 days after the yellow fever booster vaccination. These receptors came from a young man who received the YFV17D yellow fever vaccine.

The J gene is TRBJ1-1, the V gene TRBV5-1, with 7 bases fitting TRBD1. Germline-derived CDR1 and CDR2 are SGHRS and YFSETQ. This CDR3 spans 13 amino acids. The V segment lost 5 bases and the J segment 4 bases; nucleotides outside the gene matches: 5. CDR3 in amino acids: CASRPEGATEAFF. The DNA for the CDR3 is TGCGCCAGCAGACCCGAGGGGGCCACTGAAGCTTTCTTT.

This clonotype was counted many times. The chain combines TRBV20-1 with TRBJ2-4; D gene ambiguous. Germline CDR1 and CDR2: DFQATT and SNEGSKA (reference sequence). Between the trimmed V and J ends, which lost 5 bases and 1 base, there was a span of 9 bases. The CDR3 extends over 13 amino acids. CDR3 sequence reads: CSAPSLAKNIQYF. CDR3 nucleotides: TGCAGTGCTCCTTCCCTGGCCAAAAACATTCAGTACTTC.

This clonotype was detected many times. The chain uses TRBV5-1 and TRBJ2-5, with 7 bases aligning to TRBD1. The CDR3 contains 14 residues. With 4 bases clipped from V and 5 bases from J, the junction kept 8 bases outside the gene matches. Germline V CDR1 and CDR2: SGHRS, YFSETQ. The CDR3 protein is CASSETGFWETQYF. Here the CDR3 DNA reads TGCGCCAGCAGCGAGACAGGGTTCTGGGAGACCCAGTACTTC.

This clonotype was observed many times. The chain carries TRBV3-1 and TRBJ2-2; D is undetermined. The CDR3 sequence is 12 residues long. Germline CDR1 and CDR2: LGHDT and YNNKEL (reference sequence). Deletions cut 4 bases from V and 6 bases from J, with 6 bases between. For the CDR3, the DNA is TGTGCCAGCAGCCTTGAATCCGGGGAGCTGTTTTTT. Translation: CASSLESGELFF.